This T cell receptor beta chain was captured by sequencing in a study of read filtering for tumor transcriptome and immune sequencing. Looking at the study overall: Mean patient age was approximately 71 years, range about 45 to 85; 17 male, 11 to 15 female. After DNase treatment, RNA was made into whole-transcriptome libraries. Study results and caveats: The sorted CD138-negative fraction was a mixed bone marrow immune population, not purified T cells. Compared with RNA-seq, IR-seq gave much higher clonotype depth and reliability.

The CDR3 has 15 residues. The V segment lost 4 bases and the J segment 8 bases; nucleotides outside the gene matches: 9. CDR1 is SGHDT, CDR2 YYEEEE, per germline. This clonotype was detected many times. What it recognizes is unknown. From 300 to 400 ng of RNA, a library with molecular barcoded alpha/delta and beta/gamma adaptors was made. MiXCR was run by TCRdb on the reads, yielding one entry per CDR3 protein. The table lists some 130,000 distinct CDR3 sequences, 13% of them singletons. V is TRBV5-6 and J is TRBJ1-4; 9 positions match TRBD1. The sequence derives from a donor at least 40 years old with multiple myeloma. The sample taken for sequencing was a population of CD138-negative cells sorted from bone marrow. In nucleotides, the CDR3 is TGTGCCAGCAGCACTGGACAGGGGCGAGGGGAAAAACTGTTTTTT. Translation gives CASSTGQGRGEKLFF.